This passage covers 31 T cell receptor beta chains from one sample sequenced in a study of beta chain features in type 1 diabetes. The sequenced template was cDNA made from the entire isolated RNA. Some clones are missing from TCRdb's copy, which holds only in-frame ones; the method was immunoSEQ multiplex PCR. The data contain 300,000 to 450,000 clones, about 12% of them singletons. Findings and caveats of the study: TCRB CDR3 length was moderately but significantly reduced in all four CD4+ subsets of Type 1 diabetes patients.

What these receptors recognize is not known. The sequencing sample was made of naive CD4+ T cells from blood. The receptors shown here come from a woman under 30 with type 1 diabetes.

About this clone itself: This sample also contains other DNA sequences that code for the same CDR3. In nucleotides, the CDR3 is TGTGCCAGCAGCTCACAGGGGGGAACTGAAGCTTTCTTT. It specifies CASSSQGGTEAFF. The chain joins TRBV7-9 to TRBJ1-1; 8 positions match TRBD1. Germline CDR1 is SEHNR and CDR2 is FQNEAQ (reference sequence). The V and J ends lost 4 bases and 5 bases, in that order; junction bases with no gene match: 3. CDR3 size: 13 residues.

The CDR3 DNA reads TGTGCCAGCAGCTTGGATATCGACTCTAACTATGGCTACACCTTC. Amino acid sequence: CASSLDIDSNYGYTF. The chain carries TRBV5-6 and TRBJ1-2; D remains ambiguous. Trimming removed 0 bases at V and 0 bases at J, with 9 bases between. CDR3 size: 15 residues. From germline, CDR1 is SGHDT and CDR2 YYEEEE. Based on the CDR3 plus reference TRBV5-6 and TRBJ1-2, the full variable domain is DAGVTQSPTHLIKTRGQQVTLRCSPKSGHDTVSWYQQALGQGPQFIFQYYEEEERQRGNFPDRFSGHQFPNYSSELNVNALLLGDSALYLCASSLDIDSNYGYTFGSGTRLTVV.

This clone was picked up one time. The rearrangement joins TRBV6-5 to TRBJ1-2; the D is unclear. The CDR3 is 14 residues long. Germline CDR1 is MNHEY and CDR2 is SVGAGI. The ends were cut back, 2 bases at V and 2 bases at J, with 9 bases in the middle. CDR3 residues: CASSYGRANYGYTF. CDR3 nucleotides: TGTGCCAGCAGTTACGGGAGGGCGAACTATGGCTACACCTTC.

J is TRBJ1-1 and V is TRBV5-8; no clear D. CDR3 length: 9 amino acids. CDR1 and CDR2 (germline): SGHTS, YDEGEE. Trimming shortened V by 8 bases and J by 12 bases, and 11 bases separated the two germline ends. The CDR3 here is CARMDGTFF. DNA of the CDR3: TGTGCCAGGATGGACGGGACTTTCTTT. The complete variable domain, with remaining parts taken from reference TRBV5-8 and TRBJ1-1, reads EAGVTQSPTHLIKTRGQQATLRCSPISGHTSVYWYQQALGLGLQFLLWYDEGEERNRGNFPPRFSGRQFPNYSSELNVNALELEDSALYLCARMDGTFFGQGTRLTVV.

The genes are TRBV15 and TRBJ1-3, with D possibly matching TRBD1 (6 bases). The CDR3 consists of 16 residues. The germline CDR1 and CDR2 sequences are LNHNV and YYDKDF (reference sequence). V was shortened by 0 bases and J by 1 base, with 10 bases between the two germline ends. CDR3 loop: CATSRDRQGSGNTIYF. In DNA form, the CDR3 reads TGTGCCACCAGCAGAGATCGTCAGGGGTCTGGAAACACCATATATTTT.

The CDR3 sequence: CASSTRQGGNSPLHF. For the CDR3, the DNA is TGTGCCAGCAGCACCCGACAGGGGGGGAATTCACCCCTCCACTTT. The chain recombines TRBV9 with TRBJ1-6, with TRBD1 identical over 9 bases. Germline CDR1 reads SGDLS; CDR2 reads YYNGEE. J was trimmed by 7 bases and V by 4 bases; bases with no gene match: 6. The CDR3 loop spans 15 amino acids.

The V gene is TRBV10-3, the J gene TRBJ1-2; no reliable D call. V lost 0 bases and J 6 bases, leaving 8 bases between the germline ends. The CDR3 totals 13 residues. Germline assignment: CDR1 ENHRY and CDR2 SYGVKD. The CDR3 sequence is CAISESGVDGYTF. The CDR3 nucleotides are TGTGCCATCAGTGAGTCGGGAGTCGATGGCTACACCTTC.

This clone was observed a handful of times. V and J are TRBV13 and TRBJ1-1; possible D gene TRBD1, 5 bases. CDR1 and CDR2 from the germline V gene are PRHDT and FYEKMQ (reference sequence). The CDR3 loop spans 15 amino acids. V was pared by 5 bases and J by 3 bases, with 16 bases between. CDR3 loop: CASSPMTEDDTEAFF. In nucleotides, the CDR3 is TGTGCCAGCAGCCCCATGACAGAGGATGACACTGAAGCTTTCTTT. The complete variable domain, with remaining parts taken from reference TRBV13 and TRBJ1-1, reads AAGVIQSPRHLIKEKRETATLKCYPIPRHDTVYWYQQGPGQDPQFLISFYEKMQSDKGSIPDRFSAQQFSDYHSELNMSSLELGDSALYFCASSPMTEDDTEAFFGQGTRLTVV.

This sequence joins TRBV4-1 and TRBJ1-1, with D hard to call. This CDR3 comprises 15 residues. Germline assignment: CDR1 MGHRA and CDR2 YSYEKL. The germline V and J ends were trimmed by 1 base and 5 bases, with 14 bases remaining between them. In DNA, the CDR3 is TGCGCCAGCAGCCAAGGGGAAGGGAGGTCGACTGAAGCTTTCTTT. Translated: CASSQGEGRSTEAFF.

This chain connects TRBV9 to TRBJ1-1; the D gene is possibly TRBD1 (5 bases). The length of the CDR3 is 15 residues. Trimming took off 3 bases at V and 6 bases at J, with 18 bases between the two ends. Germline loops: CDR1 SGDLS, CDR2 YYNGEE. This CDR3 is CASSGRGHPSAEAFF. CDR3 DNA sequence: TGTGCCAGCAGCGGACGAGGACACCCGTCGGCTGAAGCTTTCTTT.

This chain joins TRBV6-6 and TRBJ1-1; 7 nucleotides align to TRBD1. J was trimmed by 1 base and V by 0 bases; bases with no gene match: 2. There are 15 residues in the CDR3. Germline CDR1 and CDR2: MNHNY and SVGAGI (reference sequence). The CDR3: CASSYSAGGNTEAFF. The DNA for the CDR3 is TGTGCCAGCAGTTACTCTGCAGGGGGGAACACTGAAGCTTTCTTT.

V usage is TRBV5-4 and J usage is TRBJ2-5; no reliable D call. The CDR3 runs 14 residues. V gave up 3 bases and J gave up 2 bases, with 11 bases separating them. Germline CDR1 SGHNT, CDR2 YYREEE (reference sequence). DNA for the CDR3: TGTGCCAGCAGCTGGGCGACCCATCAAGAGACCCAGTACTTC. Translated: CASSWATHQETQYF.

The CDR3: CASSLGQPTTGELFF. CDR3 coding DNA: TGTGCCAGCAGCTTAGGACAGCCTACAACCGGGGAGCTGTTTTTT. The chain couples TRBV7-2 to TRBJ2-2; perhaps TRBD1 as D (5 bases). Germline V gene sequence: CDR1 SGHTA, CDR2 FQGNSA. This CDR3 has 15 residues. Trimming left V 1 base short and J 5 bases short, with 11 bases between.

The V and J genes are TRBV19 and TRBJ2-3; a possible D gene is TRBD2 (5 bases). Trimming pared 7 bases from V and 5 bases from J, leaving 13 bases between. The CDR3 extends over 13 amino acids. CDR1 and CDR2 from the germline V gene are LNHDA and SQIVND (reference sequence). The DNA of the CDR3 is TGTGCCAGTAATACTAGGTTGTTAGATACGCAGTATTTT. Translating it yields CASNTRLLDTQYF.

CDR3 region: CASSYPAVTDTEAFF. CDR3 sequence (DNA): TGTGCCAGCAGTTACCCGGCGGTTACGGACACTGAAGCTTTCTTT. The chain has TRBV6-6 and TRBJ1-1; no firm D call. Looked up from germline, CDR1 is MNHNY and CDR2 is SVGAGI (reference sequence). This CDR3 comprises 15 residues. Trimming shortened V by 2 bases and J by 3 bases, and 13 bases separated the two germline ends.

The table lists this clone with a few counts. V usage is TRBV19 and J usage is TRBJ1-1; unclear D gene. The CDR3 consists of 16 residues. Germline CDR1 LNHDA, CDR2 SQIVND (reference sequence). Trimming cost V 4 bases and J 3 bases, with 18 bases left between them. The CDR3 DNA reads as TGTGCCAGTAGTACCGGGATCTACCCCTCGGACACTGAAGCTTTCTTT. It codes for CASSTGIYPSDTEAFF.

This chain links TRBV18 with TRBJ1-1; the D gene is possibly TRBD1 (6 bases). Trimming stripped 3 bases from V and 0 bases from J, with 17 bases between. This CDR3 contains 17 residues. Germline-derived CDR1 and CDR2 are KGHSH and LQKENI. CDR3: CASSPTNAGVMNTEAFF. CDR3 bases: TGTGCCAGCTCACCGACTAATGCAGGGGTAATGAACACTGAAGCTTTCTTT.

CDR3 nucleotides: TGTGCCTGGAGTTGGGGGGACAGGGTAAATGAAAAACTGTTTTTT. The encoded protein is CAWSWGDRVNEKLFF. The rearrangement uses TRBV30 and TRBJ1-4; 9 nucleotides line up with TRBD1. The V and J ends lost 2 bases and 5 bases, in that order; junction bases with no gene match: 6. Looked up from germline, CDR1 is GTSNPN and CDR2 is SVGIG (reference sequence). The CDR3 has 15 amino acids.

This clone was seen a handful of times. The chain carries TRBV21-1 and TRBJ1-5; the DNA was not used to check the table's D call, TRBD1. TRBV21-1 is given as a pseudogene. This CDR3 comprises 14 residues. CDR3 sequence (DNA): TGTGCCAGCGGCTACAGGGGATTCCGTCAGCCCCAGCATTTT. It yields the protein CASGYRGFRQPQHF.

This clone has a handful of counts. V usage is TRBV19 and J usage is TRBJ1-5; no clear D gene. Germline V gives CDR1 LNHDA, CDR2 SQIVND (reference sequence). Trimming stripped 2 bases from V and 4 bases from J, with 6 bases between. The CDR3 is 13 residues long. CDR3 bases: TGTGCCAGTAGTATATCCCAGAATCAGCCCCAGCATTTT. It yields the protein CASSISQNQPQHF.

The V gene is TRBV29-1, the J gene TRBJ1-5; D remains ambiguous. Trimming took off 5 bases at V and 5 bases at J, with 13 bases between the two ends. Germline CDR1 SQVTM, CDR2 ANQGSEA. This CDR3 region has 13 residues. In DNA, the CDR3 is TGCAGCGTTTTAGCTCACCATGATCAGCCCCAGCATTTT. Residues: CSVLAHHDQPQHF.

This clone has a handful of counts. The rearrangement joins TRBV4-3 to TRBJ2-1; D is unclear. Between the trimmed V and J ends, which lost 0 bases and 3 bases, there was a span of 6 bases. The CDR3 length is 14 residues. Looked up from germline, CDR1 is LGHNA and CDR2 is YSLEER. CDR3 sequence: CASSQDAGYNEQFF. CDR3 DNA: TGCGCCAGCAGCCAAGATGCCGGCTACAATGAGCAGTTCTTC.

Notes on this clone: The sample contains more than one DNA sequence encoding this CDR3. The chain has TRBV18 and TRBJ2-3; D gene ambiguous. The V gene lost 2 bases and the J gene lost 3 bases, with 3 bases spanning the gap. Germline-derived CDR1 and CDR2 are KGHSH and LQKENI. The CDR3 is 12 amino acids. CDR3 nucleotide sequence: TGTGCCAGCTCACCAATAACAGATACGCAGTATTTT. Translated, it gives CASSPITDTQYF. Combining the CDR3 with reference TRBV18 and TRBJ2-3 gives the whole variable domain NAGVMQNPRHLVRRRGQEARLRCSPMKGHSHVYWYRQLPEEGLKFMVYLQKENIIDESGMPKERFSAEFPKEGPSILRIQQVVRGDSAAYFCASSPITDTQYFGPGTRLTVL.

This clone was detected only a few times. J is TRBJ2-2 and V is TRBV5-4, with TRBD1 matching over 9 bases. CDR3 length: 15 amino acids. Germline loops: CDR1 SGHNT, CDR2 YYREEE (reference sequence). The J segment lost 5 bases and the V segment lost 1 base, leaving 3 bases of the junction unmatched. Written as DNA, the CDR3 is TGTGCCAGCAGCTTGAGGGGACAGGGAACCGGGGAGCTGTTTTTT. It specifies CASSLRGQGTGELFF. Full variable domain (missing parts from reference TRBV5-4 and TRBJ2-2): ETGVTQSPTHLIKTRGQQVTLRCSSQSGHNTVSWYQQALGQGPQFIFQYYREEENGRGNFPPRFSGLQFPNYSSELNVNALELDDSALYLCASSLRGQGTGELFFGEGSRLTVL.

This chain links TRBV6-1 with TRBJ2-7; 9 bases map to TRBD1. The CDR3 is made up of 14 amino acids. Germline V gene lookup returns CDR1 MNHNS and CDR2 SASEGT. The V segment lost 5 bases and the J segment 2 bases; nucleotides outside the gene matches: 4. The CDR3 DNA reads as TGTGCCAGCAGTCTAGGACAGGGGACCTACGAGCAGTACTTC. Protein: CASSLGQGTYEQYF.

The chain uses TRBV30 and TRBJ2-7; 7 positions agree with TRBD1. This CDR3 comprises 12 residues. With 5 bases clipped from V and 3 bases from J, the junction kept 4 bases outside the gene matches. CDR1 and CDR2 from the germline V gene are GTSNPN and SVGIG (reference sequence). The CDR3 here is CAWETGLYEQYF. CDR3 coding DNA: TGTGCCTGGGAGACAGGGCTCTACGAGCAGTACTTC.

Only a few counts were recorded for this clone. The chain has TRBV15 and TRBJ2-7, with a weak D call TRBD1 (5 bases). V shed 1 base and J shed 0 bases, with 13 bases lying between them. Per the germline V gene, CDR1 is LNHNV and CDR2 is YYDKDF (reference sequence). The CDR3 contains 16 residues. CDR3 sequence reads: CATSRANPGSSYEQYF. CDR3 sequence (DNA): TGTGCCACCAGCAGAGCTAACCCAGGGTCCTCCTACGAGCAGTACTTC.

This clone was found a few times. The chain couples TRBV5-4 to TRBJ2-5, with 14 bases that match TRBD2. CDR1 is SGHNT and CDR2 is YYREEE in the germline V gene (reference sequence). Unmatched junction bases numbered 4, after V lost 4 bases and J lost 2 bases. The CDR3 is 16 amino acids. CDR3 DNA: TGTGCCAGCAGCAAAGGGACTAGCGGGGGACAAGAGACCCAGTACTTC. This gives the protein CASSKGTSGGQETQYF.

This clone was counted a few times. The chain recombines TRBV25-1 with TRBJ2-7, with TRBD1 matching over 7 bases. Trimming cost V 2 bases and J 9 bases; bases outside gene matches: 7. The CDR3 runs to 13 residues. Germline V gene lookup returns CDR1 MGHDK and CDR2 SYGVNS. The CDR3 DNA reads as TGTGCCAGCAGTGAACAACAGGGGTCCGCGCAGTACTTC. As protein: CASSEQQGSAQYF.

This clone has only a few counts. The J gene is TRBJ2-1, the V gene TRBV7-9; D not certain. Germline V gene lookup returns CDR1 SEHNR and CDR2 FQNEAQ (reference sequence). The CDR3 is made up of 13 amino acids. Deletions cut 6 bases from V and 8 bases from J, with 14 bases between. The CDR3 bases are TGTGCCAGCAGTGGCGGTACTCTCGATGAGCAGTTCTTC. Residues: CASSGGTLDEQFF.

The chain recombines TRBV11-2 with TRBJ2-5; TRBD2 aligns across 9 bases. V lost 1 base and J lost 4; bases outside the gene matches: 7. Germline lookup yields CDR1 SGHAT and CDR2 FQNNGV. CDR3 length: 16 residues. DNA for the CDR3: TGTGCCAGCAGCTTAGTATATGCGGGGGGGGGAGAGACCCAGTACTTC. Protein product: CASSLVYAGGGETQYF.